This T cell receptor beta chain emerged from a study of T cell responses to AZD1222 COVID-19 vaccine (dated by TCRdb to the early 2020s). Background for the entire study: AZD1222 recipients whose second dose came at about 4 weeks and those whose second dose came at about 12 weeks were combined into one group, since spike-specific TCR depth and breadth did not differ between the two schedules. Trial participants were enrolled by age into 18-55, 56-69 and 70-plus year subgroups, with approximately 160, 26 and 62 TCR-sequenced participants respectively. TCR sequencing was performed for more than 230 trial participants, of whom about 210 were given two doses of AZD1222 and some 25 were given two doses of MenACWY control vaccine.

Its CDR3 holds 14 amino acids, cysteine through phenylalanine. Just the 42-base CDR3 DNA is kept, in frame starting at base 1. Clipping removes 5 bases from V and 5 bases from J, with 7 as the unmatched junction base count. CDR1 and CDR2 are read off the germline V gene as SGHTA and FQGTGA. What the work shows at the level of the full study, not this receptor alone: In the small 56-69-year group, the increase in depth fell short of significance, most likely because of low power. After two AZD1222 doses, spike-specific TCR breadth and depth were significantly higher than at day 0 and than in MenACWY recipients. The whole spike protein was spanned by vaccine-associated CD4 TCRs, and dominant responses were seen in regions 160-218 and 743-854. Conclusions about previously exposed vaccinees are limited, since just 5 or 6 AZD1222 recipients were seropositive for SARS-CoV-2 at baseline. Reportedly, almost half of the unique spike-specific TCRs recognized epitopes lying outside the regions that are mutated in the B.1.351 and B.1.1.7 variants. No day 14 peak-response samples were available, so repertoires were characterized only after the peak T cell response. Participants were mostly white British, with more females than males. The authors suggested clonal diversity may have been underestimated.

As concerns this clone: The target of this receptor is not known. The sample holds no much larger clone one base away, and base qualities are not on file.

The CDR3 regions of human TCRbeta chains were analyzed by immunosequencing. In the original analysis: TCRs in the repertoires were matched against a reference library of SARS-CoV-2-specific TCRs that had been generated with the MIRA antigen-specificity platform. Breadth meant the fraction of unique TCRs that were SARS-CoV-2-associated, whereas depth meant the fraction of total T cells that were SARS-CoV-2-associated. Using the MIRA data, each spike-specific TCR was assigned both to the spike region to which the TCR was reactive and to a CD4 or CD8 class. Log10-transformed breadth and depth values were compared by one-way ANOVA with Sidak's multiple comparisons tests. TCRdb provides this immuneACCESS table in a form limited to in-frame rearrangements. Some clones are lacking; in checked studies, under half of them reflect an unresolved V gene, and why the rest are absent is not known. The DNA was the basis for D and trimming; V, J and clone size are from that table. The sample includes 65,000 to 75,000 clones, with 84% observed a single time. The ten most abundant clones make up 21% of the sample.

In light of the paper, this sample's time point label describes: baseline before first vaccination. Vaccinee samples came from UK trials COV001 and COV002, including a single-blind randomized controlled phase 2/3 trial of AZD1222 (ChAdOx1 nCoV-19) in healthy adults. For TCRbeta chain sequencing, PBMC samples from trial participants were taken at day 0 and at day 28 after the second dose. This receptor was identified in an adult in good health. Source: peripheral blood, taken on day 0 of AZD1222 vaccination. This sequence uses TRBV7-3 and TRBJ2-5, with 8 bases aligning to TRBD2. The CDR3 corresponds to CASSRSGGGETQYF. DNA sequence: TGTGCCAGCAGCAGGAGCGGGGGCGGCGAGACCCAGTACTTC.